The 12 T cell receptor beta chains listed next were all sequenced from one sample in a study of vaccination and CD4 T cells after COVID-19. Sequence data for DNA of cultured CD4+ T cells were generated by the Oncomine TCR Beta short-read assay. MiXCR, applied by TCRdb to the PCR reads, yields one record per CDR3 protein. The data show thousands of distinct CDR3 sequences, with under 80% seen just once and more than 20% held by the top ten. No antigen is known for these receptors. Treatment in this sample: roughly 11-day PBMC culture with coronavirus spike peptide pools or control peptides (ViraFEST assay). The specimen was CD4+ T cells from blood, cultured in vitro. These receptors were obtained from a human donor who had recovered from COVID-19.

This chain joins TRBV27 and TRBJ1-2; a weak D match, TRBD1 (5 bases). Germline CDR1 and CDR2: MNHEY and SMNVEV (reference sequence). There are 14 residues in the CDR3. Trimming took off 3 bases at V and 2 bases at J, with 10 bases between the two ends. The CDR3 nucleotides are TGTGCCAGCAGTTTCAGGGCGGAGAACTATGGCTACACCTTC. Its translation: CASSFRAENYGYTF.

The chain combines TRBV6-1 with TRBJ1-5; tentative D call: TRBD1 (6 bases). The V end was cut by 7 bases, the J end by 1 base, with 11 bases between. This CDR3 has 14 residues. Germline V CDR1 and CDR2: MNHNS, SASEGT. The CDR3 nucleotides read TGTGCCAGCACCGGGACAACCAGCAATCAGCCCCAGCATTTT. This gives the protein CASTGTTSNQPQHF.

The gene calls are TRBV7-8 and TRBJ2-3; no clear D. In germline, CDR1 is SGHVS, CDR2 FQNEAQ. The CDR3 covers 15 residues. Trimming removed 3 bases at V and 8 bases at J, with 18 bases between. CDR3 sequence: CASSFSFRSSPTQYF. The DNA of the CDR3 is TGTGCCAGCAGCTTTAGCTTTCGATCCTCACCTACGCAGTATTTT.

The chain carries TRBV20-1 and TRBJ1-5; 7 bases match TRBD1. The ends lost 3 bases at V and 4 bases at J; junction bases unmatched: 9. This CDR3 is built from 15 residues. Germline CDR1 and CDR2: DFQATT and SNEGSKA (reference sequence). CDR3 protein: CSASGSGQRNQPQHF. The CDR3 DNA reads TGCAGTGCTAGTGGGTCGGGACAGAGAAATCAGCCCCAGCATTTT.

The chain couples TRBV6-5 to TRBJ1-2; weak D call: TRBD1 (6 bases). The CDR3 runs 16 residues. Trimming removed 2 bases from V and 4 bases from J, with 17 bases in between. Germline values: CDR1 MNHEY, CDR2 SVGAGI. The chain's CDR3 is CASSYQTGGAPYGYTF. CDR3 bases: TGTGCCAGCAGTTACCAGACAGGAGGTGCCCCCTATGGCTACACCTTC.

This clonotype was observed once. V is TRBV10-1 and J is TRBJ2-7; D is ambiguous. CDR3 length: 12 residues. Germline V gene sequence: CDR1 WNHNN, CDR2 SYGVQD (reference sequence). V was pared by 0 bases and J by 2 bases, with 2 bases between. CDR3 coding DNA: TGCGCCAGCAGTGAGTCCACCTACGAGCAGTACTTC. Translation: CASSESTYEQYF.

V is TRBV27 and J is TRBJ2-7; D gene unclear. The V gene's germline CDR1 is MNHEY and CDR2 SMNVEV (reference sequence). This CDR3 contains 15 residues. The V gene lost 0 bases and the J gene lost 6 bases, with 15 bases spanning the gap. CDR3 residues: CASSLSTPEMGEQYF. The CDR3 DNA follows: TGTGCCAGCAGTTTATCCACCCCGGAGATGGGCGAGCAGTACTTC.

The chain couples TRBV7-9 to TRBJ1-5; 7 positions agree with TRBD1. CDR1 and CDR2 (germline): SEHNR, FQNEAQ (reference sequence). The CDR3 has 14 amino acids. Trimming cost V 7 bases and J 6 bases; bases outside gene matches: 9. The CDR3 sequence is CASTQGYRGQPQHF. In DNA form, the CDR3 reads TGTGCCAGCACACAGGGGTATAGGGGTCAGCCCCAGCATTTT.

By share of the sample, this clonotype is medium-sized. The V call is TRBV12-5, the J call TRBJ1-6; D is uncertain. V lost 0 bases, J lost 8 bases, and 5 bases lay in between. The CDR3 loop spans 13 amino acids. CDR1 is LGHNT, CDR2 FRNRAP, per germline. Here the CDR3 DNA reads TGTGCTAGTGGTTTGGTTGGGGATTCACCCCTCCACTTT. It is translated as CASGLVGDSPLHF.

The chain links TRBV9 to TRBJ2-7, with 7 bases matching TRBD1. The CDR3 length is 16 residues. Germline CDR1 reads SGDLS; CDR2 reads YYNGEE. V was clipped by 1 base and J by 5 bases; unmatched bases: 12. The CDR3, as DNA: TGTGCCAGCAGCGTAACCGGGACAGCTGTTGGACACGAGCAGTACTTC. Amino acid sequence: CASSVTGTAVGHEQYF.

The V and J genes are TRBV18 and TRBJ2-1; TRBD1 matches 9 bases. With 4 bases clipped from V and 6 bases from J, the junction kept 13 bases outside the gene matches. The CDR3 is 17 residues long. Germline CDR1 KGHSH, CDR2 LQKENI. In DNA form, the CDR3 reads TGTGCCAGCTCACAAACAATGACAGGGGGAGGTGGCAATGAGCAGTTCTTC. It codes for CASSQTMTGGGGNEQFF.

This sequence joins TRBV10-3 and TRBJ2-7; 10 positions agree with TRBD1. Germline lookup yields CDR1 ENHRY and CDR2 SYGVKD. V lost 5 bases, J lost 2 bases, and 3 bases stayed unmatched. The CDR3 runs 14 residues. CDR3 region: CAISQGQGTYEQYF. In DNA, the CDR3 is TGTGCCATCAGTCAGGGACAGGGGACCTACGAGCAGTACTTC.